This T cell receptor beta chain was observed in a study of cytomegalovirus exposure and HLA in healthy donors. Study-level information: It was reported in a later analysis that the same platform had been used for the roughly 110 validation repertoires as for the 550 to 750 first-cohort repertoires. Findings and limits, study-wide: The listing of 150 or so TCR beta chains classed them as cytomegalovirus-associated. First-cohort TCR clusters tended to co-occur in the 120 or so validation repertoires, a later analysis found. As was reported, the classifier diagnosed cytomegalovirus status with high specificity and sensitivity.

Profiling relied on immunoSEQ multiplex PCR, and the TCRdb table lists in-frame clones only, not all of them. The data show about 73,000 clones, roughly 96% seen once. With respect to this clone: No antigen is known for it.

Sequences were obtained from PBMCs. The clonotype originates from a man between 18 and 35 years old in good health and CMV-seronegative.

As DNA, the CDR3 is TGTGCCAGTAAAGAAAGTATGGGGCCCAAGGAGCCCCAGCATTTT. As protein: CASKESMGPKEPQHF. The chain carries TRBV19 and TRBJ1-5, with a possible D match to TRBD1 (5 bases). Germline loops: CDR1 LNHDA, CDR2 SQIVND (reference sequence). CDR3 length equals 15 residues. Trimming stripped 7 bases from V and 8 bases from J, with 21 bases between.